This T cell receptor (beta chain) was documented in a study of identical twins. The germline gives CDR1 SQVTM, CDR2 ANQGSEA. Trimming removed 7 bases from V and 2 bases from J, with 14 bases in between. The CDR3 has 13 residues. Study findings and constraints: Fewer insertions marked abundant cord blood beta clonotypes; young adult naive trended weakly, memory not at all. Excess sharing between twins was weaker in beta out-of-frame sequences. An excess of low generation probability was shown by twin-shared out-of-frame alpha sequences.

This clonotype has more than one count but fewer than ten. Its antigen is not known. TCRdb used MiXCR to reprocess the 5' RACE reads, holding one entry per CDR3 protein. The data show around 450,000 distinct CDR3 sequences, 14% seen once. This sample was shared with a second study, whose subject was yellow fever vaccine responses in identical twins. From that report: Reports say the vaccine T cell response in twins looked partly convergent and partly personalized.

This clonotype was obtained from a young woman in good health. The chain carries TRBV29-1 and TRBJ1-1, with no clear D. The sample consisted of CD4+ T cells sorted from blood. The chain's CDR3 is CSAYSGINTEAFF. The DNA of the CDR3 is TGCAGCGCCTATTCTGGGATTAACACTGAAGCTTTCTTT.